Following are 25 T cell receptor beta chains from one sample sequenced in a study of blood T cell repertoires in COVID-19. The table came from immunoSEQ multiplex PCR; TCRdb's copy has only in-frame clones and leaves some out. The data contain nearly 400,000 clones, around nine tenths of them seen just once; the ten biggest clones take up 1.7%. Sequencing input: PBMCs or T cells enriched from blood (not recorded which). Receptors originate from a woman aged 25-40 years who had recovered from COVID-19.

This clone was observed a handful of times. DNA of the CDR3: TGTGCCAGTAGGAATACCGGGACAGGGGATTTTGGCTACACCTTC. This gives the protein CASRNTGTGDFGYTF. The V gene is TRBV19, the J gene TRBJ1-2, with 10 bases identical to TRBD1. Germline CDR1 reads LNHDA; CDR2 reads SQIVND (reference sequence). The CDR3 is made up of 15 amino acids. V lost 6 bases to trimming and J lost 7 bases; unmatched junction nucleotides: 11. The full variable domain, with the rest looked up from reference TRBV19 and TRBJ1-2, is DGGITQSPKYLFRKEGQNVTLSCEQNLNHDAMYWYRQDPGQGLRLIYYSQIVNDFQKGDIAEGYSVSREKKESFPLTVTSAQKNPTAFYLCASRNTGTGDFGYTFGSGTRLTVV.

CDR3 loop: CASTPGQGNYGYTF. In nucleotides, the CDR3 is TGTGCCAGCACCCCGGGACAGGGTAACTATGGCTACACCTTC. The gene calls are TRBV21-1 and TRBJ1-2; TRBD1 was called by the table and not checked on the DNA. TRBV21-1 is listed as a pseudogene. CDR3 length: 14 amino acids.

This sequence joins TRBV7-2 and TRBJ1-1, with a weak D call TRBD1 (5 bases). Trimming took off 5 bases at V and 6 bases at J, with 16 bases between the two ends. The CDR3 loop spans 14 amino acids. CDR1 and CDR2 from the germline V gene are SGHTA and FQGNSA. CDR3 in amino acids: CASSASSQGSEAFF. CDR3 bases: TGTGCCAGCAGCGCAAGCTCTCAGGGTTCTGAAGCTTTCTTT.

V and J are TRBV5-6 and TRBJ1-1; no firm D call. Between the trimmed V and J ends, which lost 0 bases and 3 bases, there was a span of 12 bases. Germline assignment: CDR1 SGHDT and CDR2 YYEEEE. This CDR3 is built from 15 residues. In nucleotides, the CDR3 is TGTGCCAGCAGCTTGGTCGGGGTGGTCGACACTGAAGCTTTCTTT. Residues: CASSLVGVVDTEAFF.

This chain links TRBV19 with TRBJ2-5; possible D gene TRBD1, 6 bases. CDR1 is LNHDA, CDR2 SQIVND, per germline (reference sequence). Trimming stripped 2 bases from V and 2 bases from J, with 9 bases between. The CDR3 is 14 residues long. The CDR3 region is CASSIQTGQETQYF. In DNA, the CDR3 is TGTGCCAGTAGTATACAAACAGGGCAAGAGACCCAGTACTTC. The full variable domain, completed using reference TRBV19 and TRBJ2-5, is DGGITQSPKYLFRKEGQNVTLSCEQNLNHDAMYWYRQDPGQGLRLIYYSQIVNDFQKGDIAEGYSVSREKKESFPLTVTSAQKNPTAFYLCASSIQTGQETQYFGPGTRLLVL.

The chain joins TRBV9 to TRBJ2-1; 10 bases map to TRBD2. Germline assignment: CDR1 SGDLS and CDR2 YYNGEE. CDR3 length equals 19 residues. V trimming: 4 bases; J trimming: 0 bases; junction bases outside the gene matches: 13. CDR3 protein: CASSPHRERGGSSYNEQFF. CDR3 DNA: TGTGCCAGCAGCCCTCATAGGGAGCGGGGGGGTAGCTCCTACAATGAGCAGTTCTTC.

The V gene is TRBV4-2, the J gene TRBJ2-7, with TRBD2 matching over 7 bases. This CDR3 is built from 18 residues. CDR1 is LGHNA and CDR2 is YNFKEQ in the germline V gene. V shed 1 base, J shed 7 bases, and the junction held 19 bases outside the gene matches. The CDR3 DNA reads TGTGCCAGCAGCCAAGCTCCGTCGGGGCGGGCGGGAGCGAGGGAGCAGTACTTC. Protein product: CASSQAPSGRAGAREQYF.

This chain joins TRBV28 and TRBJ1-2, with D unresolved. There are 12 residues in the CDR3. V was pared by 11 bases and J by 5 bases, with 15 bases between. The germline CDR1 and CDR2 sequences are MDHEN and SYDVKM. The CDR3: CASRATVYGYTF. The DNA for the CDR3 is TGTGCCTCCAGAGCGACGGTTTATGGCTACACCTTC.

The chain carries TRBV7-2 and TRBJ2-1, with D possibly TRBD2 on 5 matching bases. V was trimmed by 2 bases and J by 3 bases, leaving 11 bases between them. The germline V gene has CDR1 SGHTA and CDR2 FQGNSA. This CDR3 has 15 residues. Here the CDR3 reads CASSLMRALYNEQFF. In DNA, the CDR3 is TGTGCCAGCAGCTTAATGAGGGCCCTCTACAATGAGCAGTTCTTC. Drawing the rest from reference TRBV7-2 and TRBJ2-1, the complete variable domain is GAGVSQSPSNKVTEKGKDVELRCDPISGHTALYWYRQSLGQGLEFLIYFQGNSAPDKSGLPSDRFSAERTGGSVSTLTIQRTQQEDSAVYLCASSLMRALYNEQFFGPGTRLTVL.

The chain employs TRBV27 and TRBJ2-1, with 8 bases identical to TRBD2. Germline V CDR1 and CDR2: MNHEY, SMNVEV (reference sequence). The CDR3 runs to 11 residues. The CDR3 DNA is TGTGTTGCCCTCGGGGGGGGAGAGCAGTTCTTC. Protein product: CVALGGGEQFF.

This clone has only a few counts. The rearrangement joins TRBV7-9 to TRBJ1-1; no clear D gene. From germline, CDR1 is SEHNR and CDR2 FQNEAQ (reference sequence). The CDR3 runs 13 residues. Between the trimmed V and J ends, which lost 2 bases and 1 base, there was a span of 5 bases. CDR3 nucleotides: TGTGCCAGCAGCTTACACTGGAACACTGAAGCTTTCTTT. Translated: CASSLHWNTEAFF.

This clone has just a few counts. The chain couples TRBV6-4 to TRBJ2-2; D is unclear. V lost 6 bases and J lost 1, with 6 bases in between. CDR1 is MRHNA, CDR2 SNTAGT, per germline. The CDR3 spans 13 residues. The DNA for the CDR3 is TGTGCCAGCAGACCACAGAACACCGGGGAGCTGTTTTTT. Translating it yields CASRPQNTGELFF.

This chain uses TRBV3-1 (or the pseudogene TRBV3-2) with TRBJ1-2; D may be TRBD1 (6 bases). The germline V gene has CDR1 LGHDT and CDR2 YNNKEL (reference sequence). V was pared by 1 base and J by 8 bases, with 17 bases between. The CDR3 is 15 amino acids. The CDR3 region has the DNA TGTGCCAGCAGCCAAGCTGGGGGGGCAGGGTTCGGCTACACCTTC. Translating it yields CASSQAGGAGFGYTF.

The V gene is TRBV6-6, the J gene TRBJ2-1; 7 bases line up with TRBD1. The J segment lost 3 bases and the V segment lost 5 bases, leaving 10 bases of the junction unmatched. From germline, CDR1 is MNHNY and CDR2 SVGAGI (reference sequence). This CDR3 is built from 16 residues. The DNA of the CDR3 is TGTGCCAGCAGTGTTTCCAGACAGGGTCGCTACAATGAGCAGTTCTTC. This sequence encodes CASSVSRQGRYNEQFF.

The CDR3 DNA sequence: TGCGCCAGCAGGGGGACAGGGGGTAGCAATCAGCCCCAGCATTTT. Translating it yields CASRGTGGSNQPQHF. The chain has TRBV10-2 and TRBJ1-5; 11 nucleotides match TRBD1. Germline V lookup: CDR1 WSHSY, CDR2 SAAADI. Trimming removed 6 bases from V and 0 bases from J; junction bases left unmatched: 1. This CDR3 spans 15 amino acids.

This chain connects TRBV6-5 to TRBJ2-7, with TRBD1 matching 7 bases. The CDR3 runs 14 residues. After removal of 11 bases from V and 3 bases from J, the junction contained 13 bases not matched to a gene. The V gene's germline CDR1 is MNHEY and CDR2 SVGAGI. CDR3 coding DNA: TGTGCCGGTCAACTTAGACAGGGTCACTACGAGCAGTACTTC. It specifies CAGQLRQGHYEQYF.

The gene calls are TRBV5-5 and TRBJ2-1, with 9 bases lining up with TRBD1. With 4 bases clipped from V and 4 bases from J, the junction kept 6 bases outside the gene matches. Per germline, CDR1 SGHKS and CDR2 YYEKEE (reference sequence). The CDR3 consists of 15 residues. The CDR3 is CASSRMTGGYNEQFF. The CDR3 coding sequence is TGTGCCAGCAGCAGGATGACAGGGGGGTACAATGAGCAGTTCTTC.

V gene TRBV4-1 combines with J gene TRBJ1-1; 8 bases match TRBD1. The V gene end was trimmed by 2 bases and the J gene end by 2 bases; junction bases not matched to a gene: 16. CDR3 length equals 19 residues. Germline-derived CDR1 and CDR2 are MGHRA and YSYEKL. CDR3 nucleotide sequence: TGCGCCAGCAGCCAACAGACCGGACAGGGCCCACCTCCTAACACTGAAGCTTTCTTT. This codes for CASSQQTGQGPPPNTEAFF.

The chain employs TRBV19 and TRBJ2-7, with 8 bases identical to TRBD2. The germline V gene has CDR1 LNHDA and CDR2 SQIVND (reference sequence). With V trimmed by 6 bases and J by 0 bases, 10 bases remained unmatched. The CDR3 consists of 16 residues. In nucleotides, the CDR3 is TGTGCCAGTAGCCCCCCGGGGGGGGCGAGCTCCTACGAGCAGTACTTC. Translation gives CASSPPGGASSYEQYF.

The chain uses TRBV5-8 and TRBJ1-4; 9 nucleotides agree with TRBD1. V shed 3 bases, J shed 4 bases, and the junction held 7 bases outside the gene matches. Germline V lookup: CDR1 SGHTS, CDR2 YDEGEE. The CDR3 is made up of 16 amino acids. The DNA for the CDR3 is TGTGCCAGCAGCTCGGGACAGGGACAGCTTAATGAAAAACTGTTTTTT. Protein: CASSSGQGQLNEKLFF.

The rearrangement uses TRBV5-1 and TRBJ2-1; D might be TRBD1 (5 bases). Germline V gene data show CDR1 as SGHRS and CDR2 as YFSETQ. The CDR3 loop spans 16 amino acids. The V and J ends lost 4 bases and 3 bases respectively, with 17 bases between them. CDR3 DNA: TGCGCCAGCAGCAGGGGCTCTACAGACAACTACAATGAGCAGTTCTTC. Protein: CASSRGSTDNYNEQFF.

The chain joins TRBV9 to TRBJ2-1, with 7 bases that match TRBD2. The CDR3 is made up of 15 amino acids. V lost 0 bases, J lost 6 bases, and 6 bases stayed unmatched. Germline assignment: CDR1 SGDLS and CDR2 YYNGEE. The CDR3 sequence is CASSVATSVGNEQFF. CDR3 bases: TGTGCCAGCAGCGTAGCTACTAGCGTGGGCAATGAGCAGTTCTTC.

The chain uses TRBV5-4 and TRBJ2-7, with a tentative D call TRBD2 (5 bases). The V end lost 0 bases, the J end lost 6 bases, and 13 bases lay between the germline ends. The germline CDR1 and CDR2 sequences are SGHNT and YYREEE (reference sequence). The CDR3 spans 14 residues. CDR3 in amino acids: CASSLGPAGLEQYF. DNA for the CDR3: TGTGCCAGCAGCTTGGGGCCGGCGGGTCTCGAGCAGTACTTC.

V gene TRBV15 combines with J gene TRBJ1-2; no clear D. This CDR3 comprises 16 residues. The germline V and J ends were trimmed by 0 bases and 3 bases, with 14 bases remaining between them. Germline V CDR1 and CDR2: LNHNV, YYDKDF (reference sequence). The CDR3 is CATSRDGRADDYGYTF. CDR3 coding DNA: TGTGCCACCAGCAGAGATGGGAGGGCAGACGACTATGGCTACACCTTC.

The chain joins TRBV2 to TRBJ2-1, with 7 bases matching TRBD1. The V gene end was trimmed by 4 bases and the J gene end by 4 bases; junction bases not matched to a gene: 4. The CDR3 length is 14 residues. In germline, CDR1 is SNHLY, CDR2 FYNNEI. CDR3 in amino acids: CASSGPGQYNEQFF. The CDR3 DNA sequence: TGTGCCAGCAGTGGTCCGGGACAGTACAATGAGCAGTTCTTC.